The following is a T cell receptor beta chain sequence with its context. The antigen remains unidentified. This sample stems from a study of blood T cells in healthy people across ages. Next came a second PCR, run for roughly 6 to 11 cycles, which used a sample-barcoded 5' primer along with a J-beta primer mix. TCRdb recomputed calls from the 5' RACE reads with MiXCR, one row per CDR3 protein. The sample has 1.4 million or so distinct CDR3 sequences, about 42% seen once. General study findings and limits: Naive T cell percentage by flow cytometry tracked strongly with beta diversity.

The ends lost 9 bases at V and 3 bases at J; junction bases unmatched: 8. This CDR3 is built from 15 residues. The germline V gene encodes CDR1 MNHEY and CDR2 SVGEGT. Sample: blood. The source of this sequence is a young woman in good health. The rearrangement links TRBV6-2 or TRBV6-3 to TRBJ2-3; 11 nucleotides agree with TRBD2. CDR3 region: CASKTLAGGTDTQYF. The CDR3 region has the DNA TGTGCCAGTAAAACTCTAGCGGGGGGTACAGATACGCAGTATTTT.